These 13 T cell receptor beta chains originate from one sample sequenced in a study of blood T cell repertoires in COVID-19. Measured with immunoSEQ multiplex PCR; TCRdb has only the in-frame clones, and not every one. This table holds 120,000 or so clones, approximately 83% found once. The sequenced sample was peripheral blood. Source of these receptors: an elderly man with active or convalescent COVID-19.

V is TRBV7-9 and J is TRBJ2-5, with TRBD1 identical over 8 bases. The germline CDR1 and CDR2 sequences are SEHNR and FQNEAQ (reference sequence). The CDR3 sequence is 14 residues long. V was clipped by 5 bases and J by 2 bases; unmatched bases: 4. The CDR3: CASSPGQGQETQYF. CDR3 DNA: TGTGCCAGCAGCCCAGGACAGGGTCAAGAGACCCAGTACTTC.

The CDR3 loop reads CASSQEGKTTTQYF. CDR3 coding DNA: TGCGCCAGCAGCCAAGAGGGGAAGACTACGACCCAGTACTTC. The chain links TRBV4-1 to TRBJ2-5, with TRBD2 as a possible D gene (5 bases). Per germline, CDR1 MGHRA and CDR2 YSYEKL. The CDR3 contains 14 residues. Trimming took off 0 bases at V and 7 bases at J, with 12 bases between the two ends.

This chain connects TRBV7-2 to TRBJ2-3, with 8 positions matching TRBD2. V lost 7 bases, J lost 2 bases, and 11 bases stayed unmatched. Germline assignment: CDR1 SGHTA and CDR2 FQGNSA. The CDR3 runs to 16 residues. CDR3 nucleotide sequence: TGTGCCAGCACCGCCGGGGGGGGGACAATCACAGATACGCAGTATTTT. The encoded protein is CASTAGGGTITDTQYF. Filled out from reference TRBV7-2 and TRBJ2-3, the complete variable domain reads GAGVSQSPSNKVTEKGKDVELRCDPISGHTALYWYRQSLGQGLEFLIYFQGNSAPDKSGLPSDRFSAERTGGSVSTLTIQRTQQEDSAVYLCASTAGGGTITDTQYFGPGTRLTVL.

V and J are TRBV27 and TRBJ2-3; 7 nucleotides align to TRBD1. The CDR3 is made up of 13 amino acids. V dropped 8 bases and J dropped 2; count of bases not matched to a gene: 4. CDR1 and CDR2 from the germline V gene are MNHEY and SMNVEV (reference sequence). The CDR3 DNA follows: TGTGCCAGCGGTGGGACAGACACAGATACGCAGTATTTT. Its protein is CASGGTDTDTQYF.

This sequence joins TRBV11-2 and TRBJ1-2; 9 nucleotides agree with TRBD1. The germline V gene encodes CDR1 SGHAT and CDR2 FQNNGV. The length of the CDR3 is 15 residues. The junction had 11 bases not matched to a gene; V was cut back by 4 bases and J by 8 bases. CDR3 sequence: CASSSKPGQGGGYTF. The CDR3 DNA follows: TGTGCCAGCAGCTCAAAACCGGGACAGGGCGGGGGCTACACCTTC. The full variable domain, completed using reference TRBV11-2 and TRBJ1-2, is EAGVAQSPRYKIIEKRQSVAFWCNPISGHATLYWYQQILGQGPKLLIQFQNNGVVDDSQLPKDRFSAERLKGVDSTLKIQPAKLEDSAVYLCASSSKPGQGGGYTFGSGTRLTVV.

V gene TRBV11-2 combines with J gene TRBJ2-7, with D possibly being TRBD1 (6 bases). Germline CDR1 is SGHAT and CDR2 is FQNNGV. V lost 0 bases and J 1 base, leaving 13 bases between the germline ends. The CDR3 runs 16 residues. In DNA, the CDR3 is TGTGCCAGCAGCTTAGACCTGGGTAGGGGGTCCTACGAGCAGTACTTC. Encoded protein: CASSLDLGRGSYEQYF.

The rearrangement links TRBV14 to TRBJ1-6, with 7 bases that match TRBD1. The length of the CDR3 is 17 residues. The junction had 6 bases not matched to a gene; V was cut back by 4 bases and J by 0 bases. Germline assignment: CDR1 SGHDN and CDR2 FVKESK. The CDR3 bases are TGTGCCAGCAGCCCCCGACAGGGAAGCTCCTATAATTCACCCCTCCACTTT. This translates into CASSPRQGSSYNSPLHF.

The chain combines TRBV7-3 with TRBJ1-1, with TRBD1 matching over 7 bases. Germline V gene sequence: CDR1 SGHTA, CDR2 FQGTGA. The CDR3 has 14 amino acids. V lost 3 bases to trimming and J lost 1 base; unmatched junction nucleotides: 2. This CDR3 is CASSFTGANTEAFF. The CDR3, as DNA: TGTGCCAGCAGCTTCACAGGGGCGAACACTGAAGCTTTCTTT.

This sequence joins TRBV4-3 and TRBJ2-1; 10 nucleotides line up with TRBD2. The V and J ends lost 0 bases and 7 bases, in that order; junction bases with no gene match: 6. This CDR3 is 16 amino acids long. CDR1 LGHNA and CDR2 YSLEER come from the germline V gene. The CDR3 DNA sequence: TGCGCCAGCAGCCAAGAAAGGAAACTAGCGGGGAATGAGCAGTTCTTC. Protein product: CASSQERKLAGNEQFF.

This clone has just a few counts. The gene calls are TRBV7-2 and TRBJ1-2; the D is unclear. The CDR3 extends over 13 amino acids. V lost 5 bases, J lost 4 bases, and 11 bases lay in between. The germline CDR1 and CDR2 sequences are SGHTA and FQGNSA. CDR3 sequence: CASSPSGSYGYTF. Here the CDR3 DNA reads TGTGCCAGCAGCCCTAGTGGCTCCTATGGCTACACCTTC.

The rearrangement links TRBV11-2 to TRBJ2-3; maybe TRBD2 (5 bases). The CDR3 is 17 residues long. V was trimmed by 3 bases and J by 0 bases, leaving 16 bases between them. Germline CDR1 reads SGHAT; CDR2 reads FQNNGV. CDR3 loop: CASSFRPPTGSTDTQYF. For the CDR3, the DNA is TGTGCCAGCAGCTTTAGACCCCCGACGGGGAGCACAGATACGCAGTATTTT.

The V gene is TRBV5-8, the J gene TRBJ1-5; TRBD1 agrees at 8 bases. The germline V gene has CDR1 SGHTS and CDR2 YDEGEE. The V segment lost 3 bases and the J segment 5 bases; nucleotides outside the gene matches: 10. The CDR3 has 16 residues. The CDR3 sequence: CASSSNRQGLYQPQHF. The DNA of the CDR3 is TGTGCCAGCAGCTCGAATCGACAGGGGTTGTATCAGCCCCAGCATTTT.

This chain links TRBV24-1 with TRBJ2-7; D remains ambiguous. The CDR3 contains 13 residues. V lost 5 bases and J 0 bases, leaving 7 bases between the germline ends. Germline V gene lookup returns CDR1 KGHDR and CDR2 SFDVKD. The CDR3 DNA sequence: TGTGCCACCAGTGCCCTAGGCTCCTACGAGCAGTACTTC. Its translation is CATSALGSYEQYF.